This T cell receptor beta chain was found in a study of somatic mutations in cytotoxic T cells in rheumatoid arthritis. Turning to the study itself: Several of the V beta antibody-stained T-cell populations were flow-sorted at nearly 100% purity; V beta1+ cells were among them and were sequenced for TCRB.

Isolating CD4+ and CD8+ cells involved positive magnetic bead selection on an AutoMACS. Their purity was then checked by flow cytometry. About this clone: What it binds is unknown.

Study-wide findings and caveats: The antigen targets of the expanded CD8+ clones lacked identification. Over 20% of CD8+ cells belonged to the largest CD8+ clone in about an eighth of the roughly 60 patients.

TCRdb's table, derived via immunoSEQ multiplex PCR, lists solely in-frame clones and lacks some. Of approximately 3,700 clones listed, about four fifths are singletons. The sequence was obtained from a man aged 35 to 55 with rheumatoid arthritis. Sequencing used CD8+ T cells sorted from blood.

The DNA for the CDR3 is TGTGCCAGCAGTTCGGGAGCCTACGAGCAGTACTTC. Protein product: CASSSGAYEQYF. The V call is TRBV6-5, the J call TRBJ2-7, with TRBD2 as a possible D gene (6 bases). Germline V gene sequence: CDR1 MNHEY, CDR2 SVGAGI. V was cut by 4 bases and J by 2 bases, with 6 bases left in between. CDR3 length equals 12 residues.